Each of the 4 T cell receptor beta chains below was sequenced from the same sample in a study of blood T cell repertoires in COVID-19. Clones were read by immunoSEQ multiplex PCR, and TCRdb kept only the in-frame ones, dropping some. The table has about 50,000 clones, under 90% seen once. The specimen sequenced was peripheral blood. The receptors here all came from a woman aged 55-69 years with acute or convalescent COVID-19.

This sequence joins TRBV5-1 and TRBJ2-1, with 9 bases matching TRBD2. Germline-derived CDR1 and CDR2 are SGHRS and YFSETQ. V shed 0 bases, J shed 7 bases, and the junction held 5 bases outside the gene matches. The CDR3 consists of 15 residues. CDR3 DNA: TGCGCCAGCAGCTTGGGACTAGCGGAGTCAAATGAGCAGTTCTTC. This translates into CASSLGLAESNEQFF. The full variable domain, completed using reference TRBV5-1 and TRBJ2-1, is KAGVTQTPRYLIKTRGQQVTLSCSPISGHRSVSWYQQTPGQGLQFLFEYFSETQRNKGNFPGRFSGRQFSNSRSEMNVSTLELGDSALYLCASSLGLAESNEQFFGPGTRLTVL.

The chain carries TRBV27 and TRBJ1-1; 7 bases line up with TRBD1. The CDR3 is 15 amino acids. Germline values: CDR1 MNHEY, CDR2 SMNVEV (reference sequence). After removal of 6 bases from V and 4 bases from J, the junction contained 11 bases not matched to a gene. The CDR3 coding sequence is TGTGCCAGCAGCGCCTCCGACAGGGCCGGCACTGAAGCTTTCTTT. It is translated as CASSASDRAGTEAFF.

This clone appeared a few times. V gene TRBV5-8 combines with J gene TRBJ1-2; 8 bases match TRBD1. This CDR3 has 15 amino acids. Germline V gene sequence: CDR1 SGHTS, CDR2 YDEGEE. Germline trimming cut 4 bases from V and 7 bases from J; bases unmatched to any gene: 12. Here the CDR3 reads CASSLGTGLRGGYTF. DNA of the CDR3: TGTGCCAGCAGCCTCGGGACAGGTCTTAGGGGTGGCTACACCTTC.

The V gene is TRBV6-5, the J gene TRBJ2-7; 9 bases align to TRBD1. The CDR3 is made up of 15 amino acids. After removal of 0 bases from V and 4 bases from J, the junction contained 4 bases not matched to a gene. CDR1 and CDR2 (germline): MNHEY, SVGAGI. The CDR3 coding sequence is TGTGCCAGCAGTTACTCGACGGGACAGGGTTACGAGCAGTACTTC. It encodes CASSYSTGQGYEQYF.